This T cell receptor (beta chain) was obtained from a study of T cells in narcolepsy. Study-wide background: Enrolled donors included narcolepsy type 1 or type 2 patients and healthy controls.

Measured with immunoSEQ multiplex PCR; TCRdb has only the in-frame clones, and not every one. The sample lists fewer than 30,000 clones, approximately 85% occurring once. Study-level points and caveats: Same-patient CSF and blood CD4+ T cell clonotypes included HCRT-specific and TRIB2-specific autoreactive ones.

This clone has only a few counts. What it binds is unknown. Germline assignment: CDR1 SGHVS and CDR2 FQNEAQ. The CDR3 consists of 16 residues. This sequence originates from a human donor with narcolepsy. V usage is TRBV7-8 and J usage is TRBJ2-5; 9 bases map to TRBD2. The end of the DNA is better explained by TRBJ2-7, so the J call may be wrong. Sequencing input: CD45RA- memory CD4+ T cells from PBMCs. CDR3 sequence: CASSLGSLTSGYEQYF. CDR3 DNA sequence: TGTGCCAGCAGCTTAGGTTCTCTGACTAGCGGTTACGAGCAGTACTTC.